A selection of T cell receptor beta chains follows, all from one sample in a study of regulatory T cells in long-lasting Graves disease. TCRdb called the multiplex PCR reads again in MiXCR, with one record for every CDR3 protein. The table includes 400,000 to 600,000 distinct CDR3 sequences, 20% to 25% detected once. This sample comprised peripheral blood mononuclear cells (PBMCs), obtained when the disease was refractory, from a patient treated with antithyroid drugs. The receptors shown here come from a female donor with Graves disease. Both conserved end residues are part of each CDR3. Each record gives: J gene, V gene, clone size, D gene, CDR3 protein, CDR3 DNA. A D gene is named only where the DNA matches it firmly. The size entry is marked missing in some rows and otherwise reads once, few, many or a size class.

>TRBJ2-7|TRBV29-1|few|NA
CSVEPAESYEQYF
TGCAGCGTTGAACCAGCGGAGTCCTACGAGCAGTACTTC
>TRBJ2-5|TRBV7-2|many|TRBD2
CASSWSGRPKETQYF
TGTGCCAGCAGCTGGAGCGGGAGGCCTAAGGAGACCCAGTACTTC
>TRBJ2-5|TRBV7-9|NA|NA
CASNVGGKQETQYF
TGTGCCAGCAACGTGGGGGGCAAGCAAGAGACCCAGTACTTC
>TRBJ1-3|TRBV7-2|few|NA
CASSLHSVSGNTIYF
TGTGCCAGCAGCTTGCACAGCGTCTCTGGAAACACCATATATTTT
>TRBJ2-7|TRBV4-2|few|NA
CASSQASGQGGTYEQYF
TGTGCCAGCAGCCAAGCAAGCGGACAGGGAGGGACCTACGAGCAGTACTTC
>TRBJ1-1|TRBV5-5|many|NA
CASSYIGGPEAFF
TGTGCCAGCAGCTATATCGGGGGCCCTGAAGCTTTCTTT
>TRBJ2-5|TRBV7-9|many|NA
CASSSWGEETQYF
TGTGCCAGCAGCTCATGGGGGGAAGAGACCCAGTACTTC
>TRBJ2-1|TRBV27|NA|TRBD2
CASSLVGGRANEQFF
TGTGCCAGCAGTTTAGTGGGGGGGAGGGCCAATGAGCAGTTCTTC
>TRBJ1-1|TRBV19|many|NA
CASSIEGGYMNTEAFF
TGTGCCAGTAGTATAGAAGGAGGGTACATGAACACTGAAGCTTTCTTT
>TRBJ2-7|TRBV5-5|few|TRBD1
CASSLTGATYEQYF
TGTGCCAGCAGCTTGACAGGGGCTACATACGAGCAGTACTTC
>TRBJ1-2|TRBV11-2|many|NA
CASSLARTNYGYTF
TGTGCCAGCAGCTTAGCCAGGACCAACTATGGCTACACCTTC
>TRBJ1-1|TRBV27|many|NA
CASSLMGNDEAFF
TGTGCCAGCAGTTTGATGGGGAACGATGAAGCTTTCTTT
>TRBJ2-5|TRBV5-6|NA|NA
CASSLPGASETQYF
TGTGCCAGCAGCTTGCCGGGGGCTAGTGAGACCCAGTACTTC
>TRBJ2-7|TRBV7-9|few|NA
CASSSPVGYEQYF
TGTGCCAGCAGCTCCCCGGTCGGCTACGAGCAGTACTTC
>TRBJ2-3|TRBV28|few|NA
CASSLRDATSTDTQYF
TGTGCCAGCAGTCTTCGGGACGCCACTAGCACAGATACGCAGTATTTT
>TRBJ2-3|TRBV6-5|NA|TRBD1
CASSYSIQGMTDTQYF
TGTGCCAGCAGTTATTCCATACAGGGGATGACAGATACGCAGTATTTT
>TRBJ2-7|TRBV7-2|NA|TRBD2
CASSPRTRGPYEQYF
TGTGCCAGCAGCCCACGGACTAGAGGACCTTACGAGCAGTACTTC
>TRBJ1-1|TRBV19|few|NA
CASSTPDRTAFF
TGTGCCAGTAGTACGCCCGACAGGACAGCTTTCTTT
>TRBJ2-7|TRBV28|many|NA
CASTLGSYEQYF
TGTGCCAGCACCCTTGGATCCTACGAGCAGTACTTC
>TRBJ2-7|TRBV12-3/TRBV12-4|many|TRBD2
CASSPRLAGAPGEQYF
TGTGCCAGCAGTCCCCGACTAGCGGGAGCTCCTGGGGAGCAGTACTTC
>TRBJ2-4|TRBV7-2|many|NA
CASSLPPPAMEYF
TGTGCCAGCAGCTTACCGCCTCCAGCGATGGAGTACTTC
>TRBJ2-7|TRBV27|many|TRBD2
CASSLFPLTSGTTYEQYF
TGTGCCAGCAGTTTATTCCCCTTGACTAGCGGAACAACCTACGAGCAGTACTTC
>TRBJ2-7|TRBV12-3/TRBV12-4|NA|NA
CASSLAQGWEQYF
TGTGCCAGCAGTTTAGCGCAGGGGTGGGAGCAGTACTTC
>TRBJ1-2|TRBV3-1|NA|NA
CASSQEAGAFYGYTF
TGTGCCAGCAGCCAAGAAGCCGGAGCCTTCTATGGCTACACCTTC
>TRBJ1-2|TRBV29-1|NA|NA
CSVTNPLQGYKKGYTF
TGCAGCGTTACCAACCCACTACAGGGCTACAAAAAAGGCTACACCTTC
>TRBJ1-1|TRBV5-8|few|NA
CASSSYGNTEAFF
TGTGCCAGCAGCTCCTACGGGAACACTGAAGCTTTCTTT
>TRBJ1-4|TRBV29-1|NA|NA
CSVEPLGSPNLFF
TGCAGCGTTGAACCTTTGGGCAGCCCGAACCTGTTTTTT
>TRBJ2-7|TRBV5-1|many|TRBD1
CASSLEGTGYAYEQYF
TGCGCCAGCAGCTTGGAAGGGACAGGGTATGCCTACGAGCAGTACTTC
>TRBJ2-7|TRBV30|NA|NA
CAWRLGGGPYEQYF
TGTGCCTGGAGGCTCGGGGGTGGCCCCTACGAGCAGTACTTC
>TRBJ2-7|TRBV7-9|NA|TRBD1
CASSLALPGTVLSYEQYF
TGTGCCAGCAGCTTGGCCCTACCCGGGACAGTTTTATCCTACGAGCAGTACTTC